This TCR beta chain originates from a study of post-analysis software for immune sequencing data. Study details: Patients had relapsing-remitting, secondary progressive or progressive-relapsing multiple sclerosis; some lacked subtype.

Study results and limitations: Five TRBV segments occurring more often in patients than controls included TRBV5-6, TRBV5-1 and TRBV20-1. There was significantly lower normalized Chao1 diversity in multiple sclerosis patients than in controls.

On this clonotype: Its matching antigen is unknown.

This CDR3 region has 13 residues. V dropped 5 bases and J dropped 2 bases, with 10 bases sitting between them. Germline CDR1 DFQATT, CDR2 SNEGSKA (reference sequence). Unique molecular identifiers were built into the TCR beta cDNA libraries. A population of 1 to 10 million T cells gave rise to about half a million cDNA molecules. A single record per CDR3 protein comes from TCRdb applying MiXCR to the PCR reads. This sample has roughly 800,000 distinct CDR3 sequences, with around 53% found just once. Sequencing used blood. This TCR derives from a girl aged 10 to 17 with multiple sclerosis. The chain is built from TRBV20-1 and TRBJ2-1; D is perhaps TRBD1 (6 bases). CDR3 region: CSAVGGAYNEQFF. For the CDR3, the DNA is TGCAGTGCTGTTGGGGGCGCCTACAATGAGCAGTTCTTC.